A selection of T cell receptor beta chains follows, all from one sample in a study of T cell responses to AZD1222 COVID-19 vaccine. Profiled with immunoSEQ multiplex PCR; TCRdb holds only in-frame clones, not every one. The sample has just under 150,000 clones, 88% seen once. Source: peripheral blood, taken 28 days after the second dose of the MenACWY control vaccine. These receptors all stem from an adult who received the MenACWY meningococcal vaccine as a control. Both conserved end residues are part of each CDR3. The order of the fields is J gene, D gene, clone size, V gene, CDR3 protein, CDR3 DNA. A D gene is named only where the DNA matches it firmly. Clone size, where shown, is once, few, many, or a class for clones that have expanded.

J: TRBJ2-3; D: TRBD1; size: -; V: TRBV7-9; CDR3: CASSVPTGGETDTQYF; DNA: TGTGCCAGCAGCGTCCCGACAGGGGGAGAGACAGATACGCAGTATTTT
J: TRBJ2-6; D: TRBD1; size: -; V: TRBV27; CDR3: CASRPPGMGRGFPSGANVLTF; DNA: TGTGCCAGCAGACCTCCCGGCATGGGCAGGGGGTTTCCTTCTGGGGCCAACGTCCTGACTTTC
J: TRBJ1-3; D: -; size: -; V: TRBV9; CDR3: CASSASTSSGNTIYF; DNA: TGTGCCAGCAGCGCCTCAACTTCCTCTGGAAACACCATATATTTT
J: TRBJ1-2; D: TRBD1; size: -; V: TRBV7-9; CDR3: CASSIGQGLYGYTF; DNA: TGTGCCAGCAGCATCGGACAGGGTTTGTACGGCTACACCTTC
J: TRBJ1-5; D: -; size: -; V: TRBV4-3; CDR3: CASISNQPQHF; DNA: TGCGCCAGCATCAGCAATCAGCCCCAGCATTTT
J: TRBJ2-7; D: -; size: -; V: TRBV4-3; CDR3: CASSQERSSYEQYF; DNA: TGCGCCAGCAGCCAAGAGCGGAGCTCCTACGAGCAGTACTTC
J: TRBJ2-2; D: TRBD1; size: -; V: TRBV10-3; CDR3: CAISGGQGAVF; DNA: TGTGCCATCAGTGGAGGACAGGGGGCGGTTTTT
J: TRBJ1-1; D: -; size: -; V: TRBV30; CDR3: CAWSVRYHEAFF; DNA: TGTGCCTGGAGTGTTAGGTACCATGAAGCTTTCTTT
J: TRBJ1-1; D: -; size: -; V: TRBV19; CDR3: CASRAGYGEAFF; DNA: TGTGCCAGTCGGGCAGGGTATGGTGAAGCTTTCTTT
J: TRBJ2-1; D: TRBD1; size: once; V: TRBV11-2; CDR3: CASSSGGHEQFF; DNA: TGTGCCAGCAGCTCAGGGGGCCATGAGCAGTTCTTC
J: TRBJ1-6; D: -; size: once; V: TRBV2; CDR3: CASSVQSSYNSPLHF; DNA: TGTGCCAGCAGCGTACAGAGCTCCTATAATTCACCCCTCCACTTT
J: TRBJ2-7; D: TRBD2; size: once; V: TRBV19; CDR3: CASSIGRLAGYEQYF; DNA: TGTGCCAGTAGTATAGGGCGCCTAGCGGGTTACGAGCAGTACTTC
J: TRBJ2-3; D: TRBD2; size: -; V: TRBV5-4; CDR3: CASKLAGVSSTDTQYF; DNA: TGTGCCAGCAAACTAGCGGGGGTATCTAGCACAGATACGCAGTATTTT
J: TRBJ2-3; D: -; size: once; V: TRBV15; CDR3: CATSRRGRSTDTQYF; DNA: TGTGCCACCAGCAGGCGGGGTAGATCCACAGATACGCAGTATTTT
J: TRBJ1-1; D: -; size: -; V: TRBV7-2; CDR3: CASSLALTGTNTEAFF; DNA: TGTGCCAGCAGCTTAGCCCTAACAGGGACGAACACTGAAGCTTTCTTT
J: TRBJ2-5; D: TRBD1; size: -; V: TRBV11-3; CDR3: CASSPIPGQLSESQYF; DNA: TGTGCCAGCAGTCCCATTCCGGGACAGCTTTCTGAGTCCCAGTACTTC
J: TRBJ2-7; D: -; size: -; V: TRBV11-2; CDR3: CASSLDRVDEQYF; DNA: TGTGCCAGCAGCTTAGACAGGGTTGACGAGCAGTACTTC
J: TRBJ2-3; D: TRBD1; size: -; V: TRBV3-1/TRBV3-2; CDR3: CASSQVGQGESDTQYF; DNA: TGTGCCAGCAGCCAAGTAGGACAGGGAGAGTCAGATACGCAGTATTTT
J: TRBJ1-2; D: TRBD1; size: -; V: TRBV5-1; CDR3: CASSSDRGPGYTF; DNA: TGCGCCAGCAGCTCGGACAGGGGTCCCGGCTACACCTTC
J: TRBJ1-1; D: -; size: -; V: TRBV20-1; CDR3: CSASGVLGSTEAFF; DNA: TGCAGTGCTAGTGGGGTTTTGGGCTCGACTGAAGCTTTCTTT
J: TRBJ1-5; D: -; size: few; V: TRBV11-2; CDR3: CASSEIKGGSGQPQHF; DNA: TGTGCCAGCAGCGAAATCAAGGGGGGCTCAGGACAGCCCCAGCATTTT
J: TRBJ2-5; D: -; size: -; V: TRBV4-3; CDR3: CASSQDIDTRETQYF; DNA: TGCGCCAGCAGCCAAGATATAGACACTCGAGAGACCCAGTACTTC
J: TRBJ2-7; D: TRBD2; size: -; V: TRBV4-2; CDR3: CASSHSGQREQGEQYF; DNA: TGTGCCAGCAGCCATTCAGGCCAGCGGGAGCAGGGCGAGCAGTACTTC
J: TRBJ1-4; D: TRBD1; size: -; V: TRBV5-1; CDR3: CASRAQGDIAPEKLFF; DNA: TGCGCCAGCAGGGCCCAGGGGGATATCGCCCCGGAAAAACTGTTTTTT
J: TRBJ2-5; D: -; size: -; V: TRBV7-2; CDR3: CASSLVSQSQETQYF; DNA: TGTGCCAGCAGCTTAGTAAGTCAGAGCCAAGAGACCCAGTACTTC
J: TRBJ1-1; D: -; size: medium-sized; V: TRBV30; CDR3: CAWGTTGTEAFF; DNA: TGTGCCTGGGGAACTACGGGCACTGAAGCTTTCTTT
J: TRBJ1-3; D: -; size: -; V: TRBV5-1; CDR3: CASSLGGQGNTIYF; DNA: TGCGCCAGCAGCTTGGGTGGACAGGGAAACACCATATATTTT
J: TRBJ1-2; D: -; size: -; V: TRBV19; CDR3: CASRARHGGDGYTF; DNA: TGTGCCAGTAGAGCCAGACACGGCGGGGATGGCTACACCTTC
J: TRBJ2-7; D: TRBD2; size: -; V: TRBV6-2/TRBV6-3; CDR3: CASSAGGYEQYF; DNA: TGTGCCAGCAGTGCGGGAGGCTACGAGCAGTACTTC
J: TRBJ2-3; D: -; size: -; V: TRBV5-1; CDR3: CASSSGVLYDTQYF; DNA: TGCGCCAGCAGCTCAGGGGTATTATATGATACGCAGTATTTT
J: TRBJ1-1; D: -; size: few; V: TRBV10-1; CDR3: CASSESICQGVTEAFF; DNA: TGCGCCAGCAGTGAGTCGATCTGCCAAGGGGTCACTGAAGCTTTCTTT
J: TRBJ2-5; D: TRBD2; size: -; V: TRBV14; CDR3: CASSQGGLAGGETQYF; DNA: TGTGCCAGCAGCCAGGGGGGACTAGCGGGAGGAGAGACCCAGTACTTC
J: TRBJ1-2; D: TRBD1; size: once; V: TRBV7-2; CDR3: CASSSNRGQGGYTF; DNA: TGTGCCAGCAGCTCTAACAGGGGGCAGGGTGGCTACACCTTC
J: TRBJ2-1; D: TRBD2; size: -; V: TRBV10-3; CDR3: CAMSSGRDNEQFF; DNA: TGTGCCATGAGTAGCGGGAGGGACAATGAGCAGTTCTTC
J: TRBJ1-4; D: -; size: once; V: TRBV11-2; CDR3: CASSLAQGGEKLFF; DNA: TGTGCCAGCAGCTTAGCCCAGGGAGGGGAAAAACTGTTTTTT
J: TRBJ1-3; D: -; size: few; V: TRBV11-1; CDR3: CASSPGTGTGNTIYF; DNA: TGTGCCAGCAGCCCCGGTACGGGAACTGGAAACACCATATATTTT
J: TRBJ2-1; D: TRBD2; size: -; V: TRBV19; CDR3: CASSTSGDQGDEQFF; DNA: TGTGCCAGTTCAACTAGCGGGGACCAAGGGGATGAGCAGTTCTTC
J: TRBJ2-7; D: TRBD2; size: -; V: TRBV5-1; CDR3: CASSWSIRLAGESRGEQYF; DNA: TGCGCCAGCAGCTGGAGCATAAGACTAGCGGGAGAGTCACGGGGCGAGCAGTACTTC
J: TRBJ1-5; D: TRBD1; size: -; V: TRBV5-6; CDR3: CASSQWDRDSNQPQHF; DNA: TGTGCCAGCAGCCAGTGGGACAGGGACAGCAATCAGCCCCAGCATTTT
J: TRBJ1-1; D: -; size: once; V: TRBV5-1; CDR3: CASSLGHTPMNTEAFF; DNA: TGCGCCAGCAGCTTGGGCCATACCCCTATGAACACTGAAGCTTTCTTT
J: TRBJ2-7; D: -; size: -; V: TRBV2; CDR3: CASSETDFYEQYF; DNA: TGTGCCAGCAGTGAAACAGACTTCTACGAGCAGTACTTC
J: TRBJ2-2; D: -; size: -; V: TRBV12-3/TRBV12-4; CDR3: CASTRTNTGELFF; DNA: TGTGCCAGCACCAGGACGAACACCGGGGAGCTGTTTTTT
J: TRBJ2-1; D: TRBD1; size: -; V: TRBV5-6; CDR3: CASSFRDRGPSEQFF; DNA: TGTGCCAGCAGCTTCCGGGACAGGGGGCCTTCTGAGCAGTTCTTC
J: TRBJ2-1; D: TRBD2; size: few; V: TRBV9; CDR3: CASSPRGPSGRNEQFF; DNA: TGTGCCAGCAGCCCCAGAGGCCCTAGCGGGAGAAATGAGCAGTTCTTC
J: TRBJ2-7; D: -; size: -; V: TRBV28; CDR3: CASSFGGGYEQYF; DNA: TGTGCCAGCAGTTTCGGAGGGGGCTACGAGCAGTACTTC
J: TRBJ2-7; D: -; size: -; V: TRBV6-2/TRBV6-3; CDR3: CASSSQTGSYEQYF; DNA: TGTGCCAGCAGTAGTCAGACGGGTTCCTACGAGCAGTACTTC
J: TRBJ2-7; D: -; size: few; V: TRBV9; CDR3: CASSVTAGDFNEQYF; DNA: TGTGCCAGCAGCGTAACGGCAGGTGACTTCAACGAGCAGTACTTC
J: TRBJ1-2; D: -; size: -; V: TRBV5-6; CDR3: CASSLMTGLGAGSYYGYTF; DNA: TGTGCCAGCAGCTTAATGACTGGGCTGGGGGCTGGAAGTTACTATGGCTACACCTTC